The TCR beta chain described here comes from a study of T cell responses to AZD1222 COVID-19 vaccine. General observations from the study: Among the donors, most were white British and more were female, and clonal diversity was possibly underestimated. Baseline serology detected seropositivity in only six AZD1222 recipients.

The study pooled second doses at about 4 or about 12 weeks. The table came from immunoSEQ multiplex PCR; TCRdb's copy has only in-frame clones and leaves some out. The sample consists of 83,000 or so clones, 80% to 95% of them appearing once. As regards this clone: Its antigen is unknown.

The CDR3 length is 16 residues. Trimming cost V 5 bases and J 7 bases; bases outside gene matches: 12. Germline values: CDR1 LNHDA, CDR2 SQIVND (reference sequence). The V and J genes are TRBV19 and TRBJ2-7, with TRBD1 matching 12 bases. Sequencing used peripheral blood, obtained 28 days after the second AZD1222 dose. This clonotype was sampled from an adult who received the AZD1222 COVID-19 vaccine. This CDR3 is CASSQGAGQGAQEQYF. CDR3 nucleotide sequence: TGTGCCAGTAGTCAAGGGGCGGGACAGGGGGCGCAAGAGCAGTACTTC.